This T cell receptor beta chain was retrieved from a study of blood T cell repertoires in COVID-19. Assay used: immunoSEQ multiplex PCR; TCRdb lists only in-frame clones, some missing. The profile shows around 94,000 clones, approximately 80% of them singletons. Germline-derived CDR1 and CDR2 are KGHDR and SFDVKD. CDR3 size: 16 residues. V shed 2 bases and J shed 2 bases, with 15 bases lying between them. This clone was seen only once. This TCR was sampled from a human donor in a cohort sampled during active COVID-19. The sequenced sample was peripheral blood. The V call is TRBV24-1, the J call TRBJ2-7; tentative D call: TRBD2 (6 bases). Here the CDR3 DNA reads TGTGCCACCAGTGATTCAACCGGGACTGACCCCTACGAGCAGTACTTC. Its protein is CATSDSTGTDPYEQYF.